The sequence of this TCR beta chain was determined in a study of shared clonotypes between healthy human individuals. As handled by the study authors: Filtering differed since immunoSEQ provided only junctions, with no quality scores. The method was immunoSEQ multiplex PCR; TCRdb's version includes in-frame clones alone and lacks a portion of them. Clone size and V and J calls were adopted from that table, with D and trimming inferred from the DNA. The data contain roughly 500,000 clones, less than 96% of them singletons. From germline, CDR1 is LNHDA and CDR2 SQIVND (reference sequence). The CDR3 has 16 amino acids. Trimming left V 3 bases short and J 6 bases short, with 20 bases between. Broader study findings: Despite large depth, sorted-subset datasets appeared incompletely sequenced. When naive CD4 clonotypes were compared across a handful of donors, 4% to 6.5% were shared.

Regarding this clone: Its specificity is not known.

Only Caucasian adults living in Nashville, Tennessee served as donors. The clonotype was recovered from a woman aged 25 to 39 in good health. The rearrangement uses TRBV19 and TRBJ1-1; maybe TRBD1 (6 bases). The sample was naive CD4+ T cells sorted from blood. The subset here: CD45RA+ positively selected. In DNA form, the CDR3 reads TGTGCCAGTAGTATTAAGTTCCACAGGGTTGACCCTGAAGCTTTCTTT. Its translation is CASSIKFHRVDPEAFF.